This T cell receptor (beta chain) was recovered during a study of blood T cell repertoires in COVID-19. Study at large: The United States, Italy and Spain were the sources of the acute and convalescent COVID-19 samples. PBMCs, B-cell-depleted T cells, or T cells were the source of the cDNA or gDNA that made up the material.

The authors' processing: Nucleated cell number was recorded as an estimate derived from reference gene primer amplification. Assay used: immunoSEQ multiplex PCR; TCRdb lists only in-frame clones, some missing. Clonal size and the V and J genes are those of that table, whereas D and trimming came from the DNA. The data contain 200,000 to 250,000 clones, roughly 85% of them singletons. The ends lost 5 bases at V and 0 bases at J; junction bases unmatched: 8. Per germline, CDR1 SGHVS and CDR2 FQNEAQ. The CDR3 covers 17 residues. This clone was picked up one time. Material: peripheral blood. This receptor was obtained from a man younger than 35 with active or convalescent COVID-19. The chain recombines TRBV7-8 with TRBJ1-3, with 9 bases aligning to TRBD1. The CDR3 bases are TGTGCCAGCAGCCCACCCGGGACAGGGCACTCTGGAAACACCATATATTTT. Translated, it gives CASSPPGTGHSGNTIYF.